A selection of T cell receptor beta chains follows, all from one sample in a study of PD-L1 blockade in urothelial cancer. Using immunoSEQ multiplex PCR, the repertoire was profiled, and TCRdb retains in-frame clones only, with some absent. The table lists tens of thousands of clones, more than 75% of them singletons. The material sequenced was PBMCs, taken around atezolizumab (anti-PD-L1) treatment. The receptors shown here come from a man in his 60s with urothelial cancer. Each CDR3 is given with its conserved first and last residue. Fields, in order: J gene, V gene, clone size, D gene, CDR3 DNA, CDR3 protein. A D gene is named only where the DNA matches it firmly. The size of a clone is reported for some rows only, either as once, few or many, or as a class for expanded clones.

>TRBJ2-1|TRBV11-2|-|TRBD2
TGTGCCAGCAGCTTCGTCGCGAGCGGGAGAAGCAATGAGCAGTTCTTC
CASSFVASGRSNEQFF
>TRBJ1-2|TRBV9|-|-
TGTGCCAGCAGTCCCTTCTCGTGGCAGGAGGAGGGCTACACCTTC
CASSPFSWQEEGYTF
>TRBJ2-5|TRBV6-6|-|TRBD2
TGTGCCACCCGGGGGGGGTCAGAGACCCAGTACTTC
CATRGGSETQYF
>TRBJ2-4|TRBV5-4|-|-
TGTGCCAGCAGCTTTGCAGGGAGGAAAAACATTCAGTACTTC
CASSFAGRKNIQYF
>TRBJ2-1|TRBV19|once|-
TGTGCCAGTAGTCCGCCCGGGGGAACCTACAATGAGCAGTTCTTC
CASSPPGGTYNEQFF
>TRBJ1-2|TRBV2|-|TRBD1
TGTGCCAGCAGTGGACAGGGTACCTATGGCTACACCTTC
CASSGQGTYGYTF
>TRBJ2-7|TRBV19|once|-
TGTGCCAGTACCGAGGGAGGCGGGTTTTACGAGCAGTACTTC
CASTEGGGFYEQYF
>TRBJ2-2|TRBV18|-|-
TGTGCCAGCTCACCAGAGACAGGCAGATACACCGGGGAGCTGTTTTTT
CASSPETGRYTGELFF
>TRBJ2-7|TRBV9|-|TRBD2
TGTGCCAGCAGCCCGAGGGAGGGTGGGGGTTCCCACGAGCAGTACTTC
CASSPREGGGSHEQYF
>TRBJ1-1|TRBV6-5|-|-
TGCTACCTAGAACAGGTCCGGAACACTGAAGCTTTCTTT
CYLEQVRNTEAFF
>TRBJ2-1|TRBV6-1|-|-
TGTGCCAGCACCCCTGGGTATACAGTTCACAATGAGCAGTTCTTC
CASTPGYTVHNEQFF
>TRBJ1-4|TRBV30|-|TRBD1
TGTGCCTGGAGTGTACCCGGGACAGGGGGAGAAAAACTGTTTTTT
CAWSVPGTGGEKLFF
>TRBJ2-7|TRBV10-3|-|-
TGTGCCATCACCGACACCGACAGAAGCTACGAGCAGTACTTC
CAITDTDRSYEQYF
>TRBJ1-2|TRBV7-9|-|-
TGTGCCAGCAGCTCCCGGGGGGGGTTTGGTAATGGCTACACCTTC
CASSSRGGFGNGYTF
>TRBJ1-1|TRBV7-8|-|-
TGTGCCAGCAGCTTAGGCCCTGAGGTGGCTTTCTTT
CASSLGPEVAFF
>TRBJ2-2|TRBV27|-|-
TGTGCCAGCAGGCCCCGCCAGAAGAACACCGGGGAGCTGTTTTTT
CASRPRQKNTGELFF
>TRBJ2-5|TRBV6-5|-|-
TGTGCCAGCAGTTCGCGGGCGGAGACCCAGTACTTC
CASSSRAETQYF
>TRBJ2-2|TRBV11-3|-|-
TGTGCCAGCAGCTTAGGGGGCGGGGCCGGCACCGGGGAGCTGTTTTTT
CASSLGGGAGTGELFF
>TRBJ1-4|TRBV5-1|-|-
TGCGCCAGCAACACTGATGTTGGGGGCCGTGGAAAACTGTTTTTT
CASNTDVGGRGKLFF
>TRBJ2-7|TRBV13|-|-
TGTGCCAGCAGCTTACAGACCTACGAGCAGTACTTC
CASSLQTYEQYF
>TRBJ2-7|TRBV7-3|-|TRBD2
TGTGCCAGCAGTCCCGGACTAGCGGGAGCTGACGAGCAGTACTTC
CASSPGLAGADEQYF
>TRBJ1-1|TRBV5-6|-|TRBD1
TGTGCCAGCAGCTTTGGGACAGATGAAGCTTTCTTT
CASSFGTDEAFF
>TRBJ2-3|TRBV6-6|-|-
TGTGCCAGCAGTTACGAGCGAGCTAGCACAGATACGCAGTATTTT
CASSYERASTDTQYF
>TRBJ1-2|TRBV6-5|-|-
TGTGCCAGCAGTTACAAGAGGGGGGGCGTCTATGGCTACACCTTC
CASSYKRGGVYGYTF
>TRBJ2-7|TRBV10-1|few|-
TGCGCCAGCAGTACCAGGGACTACGAGCAGTACTTC
CASSTRDYEQYF
>TRBJ1-4|TRBV29-1|-|-
TGCAGCGTCTCCCGTTCCGCAACTAATGAAAAACTGTTTTTT
CSVSRSATNEKLFF
>TRBJ2-1|TRBV7-8|once|-
TGTGCCAGCAGCCCTTCGCGACTGCCGGGGTACAATGAGCAGTTCTTC
CASSPSRLPGYNEQFF
>TRBJ1-2|TRBV28|-|-
TGTGCCAGCAGTTTATCCAGGGACTATGGCTACACCTTC
CASSLSRDYGYTF
>TRBJ1-3|TRBV5-1|once|-
TGCGCCAGCAGCGCACAGGGATCTACTGGAAACACCATATATTTT
CASSAQGSTGNTIYF
>TRBJ2-1|TRBV14|-|-
TGTGCCAGCAGCCAAGATTTAGTTGAGCAGTTCTTC
CASSQDLVEQFF
>TRBJ1-2|TRBV2|many|-
TGTGCCGTGGGGCTTAACTATGGCTACACCTTC
CAVGLNYGYTF
>TRBJ2-1|TRBV30|-|-
TGTGCCTGGAGTGTATACCTAGGACAGTACAATGAGCAGTTCTTC
CAWSVYLGQYNEQFF
>TRBJ1-2|TRBV10-2|-|-
TGCGCCAGCAGTGAGCCGGGTTTCGGGTATGGCTACACCTTC
CASSEPGFGYGYTF
>TRBJ1-6|TRBV30|-|-
TGTGCCTGGAGTCATTCAGGGAATTCACCCCTCCACTTT
CAWSHSGNSPLHF
>TRBJ2-3|TRBV6-5|-|-
TGTGCCAGCAGTTATCAGGTCGCATCTAGCACAGATACGCAGTATTTT
CASSYQVASSTDTQYF
>TRBJ2-1|TRBV5-1|-|TRBD1
TGCGCCAGCAGCCAATCCGGGACAGGGAATGCCAATGAGCAGTTCTTC
CASSQSGTGNANEQFF
>TRBJ1-2|TRBV9|-|-
TGTGCCAGCAGCGTATCAGGACAGAGGAGCTATGGCTACACCTTC
CASSVSGQRSYGYTF
>TRBJ1-5|TRBV29-1|-|TRBD1
TGCAGCGTTGGGTCCGGGACAGGCAATCAGCCCCAGCATTTT
CSVGSGTGNQPQHF
>TRBJ1-1|TRBV5-1|-|TRBD1
TGCGCCAGCAGCGAGGGACAGGGGAACACTGAAGCTTTCTTT
CASSEGQGNTEAFF
>TRBJ2-1|TRBV19|-|TRBD2
TGTGCCAGTAGCACTAGCGGCAAACTCTACAATGAGCAGTTCTTC
CASSTSGKLYNEQFF
>TRBJ2-1|TRBV5-1|-|TRBD2
TGCGCCAGCAGCTGGGGGTCTAGCGGGGTTAGAAATGAGCAGTTCTTC
CASSWGSSGVRNEQFF
>TRBJ2-3|TRBV14|once|-
TGTGCCAACCGAGGACAAGCCGATCGTGTTAGCACAGATACGCAGTATTTT
CANRGQADRVSTDTQYF
>TRBJ2-7|TRBV6-5|-|-
TGTGCCAGCAGTCCACTTTCCTCCTACGAGCAGTACTTC
CASSPLSSYEQYF
>TRBJ1-1|TRBV11-3|-|-
TGTGCCAGCACTAACCGGGACATTAACACTGAAGCTTTCTTT
CASTNRDINTEAFF
>TRBJ2-1|TRBV5-1|-|-
TGCGCCAGCAGCGAAGGACATTACAATGAGCAGTTCTTC
CASSEGHYNEQFF
>TRBJ1-2|TRBV5-4|once|-
TGTGCCAGCAGCGGCGGGGCTGAAGTCTATGGCTACACCTTC
CASSGGAEVYGYTF
>TRBJ1-5|TRBV13|once|-
TGTGCCAGCAGGGCGGGCAAGGGGCCCCAGCATTTT
CASRAGKGPQHF
>TRBJ2-2|TRBV18|-|-
TGTGCCAGCTCACCACTGGGGGCCAACACCGGGGAGCTGTTTTTT
CASSPLGANTGELFF
>TRBJ1-5|TRBV4-3|-|TRBD1
TGCGCCAGCAGCCAGGACAGGTTGGGCAATCAGCCCCAGCATTTT
CASSQDRLGNQPQHF
>TRBJ2-1|TRBV2|-|TRBD2
TGTGCCAGCAGAGGGACTAGCTCCTACAATGAGCAGTTCTTC
CASRGTSSYNEQFF
>TRBJ2-1|TRBV18|-|TRBD1
TGTGCCAGCTCACCGACCGGCCCGACAGGGGTCAATGAGCAGTTCTTC
CASSPTGPTGVNEQFF
>TRBJ2-1|TRBV7-9|-|-
TGTGCCAGCAGCTTAGTACCAGGACAAGGCCACTACAATGAGCAGTTCTTC
CASSLVPGQGHYNEQFF
>TRBJ1-5|TRBV30|-|TRBD1
TGTGCCTGGAGTGTCGAGGGGGCAGGGTCGGGTCAGCCCCAGCATTTT
CAWSVEGAGSGQPQHF